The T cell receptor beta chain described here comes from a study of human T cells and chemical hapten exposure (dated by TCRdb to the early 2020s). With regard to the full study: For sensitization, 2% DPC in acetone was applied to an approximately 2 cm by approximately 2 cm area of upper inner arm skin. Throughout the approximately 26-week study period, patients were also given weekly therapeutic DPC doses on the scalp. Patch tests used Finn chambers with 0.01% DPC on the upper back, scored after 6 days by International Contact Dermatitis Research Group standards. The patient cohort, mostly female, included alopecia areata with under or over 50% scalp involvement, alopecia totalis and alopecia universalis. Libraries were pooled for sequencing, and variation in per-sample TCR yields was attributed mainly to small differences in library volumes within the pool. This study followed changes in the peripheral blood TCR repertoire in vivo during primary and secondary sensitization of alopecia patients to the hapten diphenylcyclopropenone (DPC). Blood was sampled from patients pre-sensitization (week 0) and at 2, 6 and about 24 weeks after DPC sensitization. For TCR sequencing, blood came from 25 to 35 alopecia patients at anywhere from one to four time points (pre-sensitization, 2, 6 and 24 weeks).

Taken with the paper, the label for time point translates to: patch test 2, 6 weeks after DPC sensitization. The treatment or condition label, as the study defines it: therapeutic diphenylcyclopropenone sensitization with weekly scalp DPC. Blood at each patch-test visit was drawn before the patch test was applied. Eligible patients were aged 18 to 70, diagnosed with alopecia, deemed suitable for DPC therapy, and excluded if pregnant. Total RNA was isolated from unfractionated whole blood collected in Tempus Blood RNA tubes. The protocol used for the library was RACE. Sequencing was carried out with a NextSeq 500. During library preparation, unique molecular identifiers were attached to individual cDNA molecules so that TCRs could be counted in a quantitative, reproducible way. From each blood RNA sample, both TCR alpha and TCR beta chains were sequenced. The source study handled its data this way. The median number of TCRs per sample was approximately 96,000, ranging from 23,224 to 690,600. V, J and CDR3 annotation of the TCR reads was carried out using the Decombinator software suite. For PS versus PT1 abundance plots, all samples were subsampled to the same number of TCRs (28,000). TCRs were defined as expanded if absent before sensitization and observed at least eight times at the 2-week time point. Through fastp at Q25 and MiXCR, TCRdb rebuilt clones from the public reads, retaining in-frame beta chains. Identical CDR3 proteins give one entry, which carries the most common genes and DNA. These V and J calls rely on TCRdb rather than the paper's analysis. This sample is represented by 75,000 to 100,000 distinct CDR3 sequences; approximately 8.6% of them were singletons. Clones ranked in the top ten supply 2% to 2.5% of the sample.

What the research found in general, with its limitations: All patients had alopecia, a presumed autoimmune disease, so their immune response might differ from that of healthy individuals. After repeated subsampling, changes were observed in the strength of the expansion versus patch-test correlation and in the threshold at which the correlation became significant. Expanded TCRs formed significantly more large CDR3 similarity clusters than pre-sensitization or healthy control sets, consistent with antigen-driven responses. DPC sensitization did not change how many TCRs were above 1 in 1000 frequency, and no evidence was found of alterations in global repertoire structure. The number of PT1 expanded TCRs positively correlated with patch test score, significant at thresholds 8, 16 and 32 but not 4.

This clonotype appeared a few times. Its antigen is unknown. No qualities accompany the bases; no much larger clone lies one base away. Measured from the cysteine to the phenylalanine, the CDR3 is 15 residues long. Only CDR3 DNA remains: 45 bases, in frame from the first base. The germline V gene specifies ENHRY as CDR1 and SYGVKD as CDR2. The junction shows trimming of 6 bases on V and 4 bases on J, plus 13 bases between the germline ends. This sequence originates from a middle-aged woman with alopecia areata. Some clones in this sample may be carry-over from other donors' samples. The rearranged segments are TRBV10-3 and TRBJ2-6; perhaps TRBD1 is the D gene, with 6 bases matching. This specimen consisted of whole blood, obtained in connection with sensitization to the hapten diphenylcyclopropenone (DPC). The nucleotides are TGTGCCATCAGGGATACAGGGCCCGGGGCCAACGTCCTGACTTTC. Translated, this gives CAIRDTGPGANVLTF.